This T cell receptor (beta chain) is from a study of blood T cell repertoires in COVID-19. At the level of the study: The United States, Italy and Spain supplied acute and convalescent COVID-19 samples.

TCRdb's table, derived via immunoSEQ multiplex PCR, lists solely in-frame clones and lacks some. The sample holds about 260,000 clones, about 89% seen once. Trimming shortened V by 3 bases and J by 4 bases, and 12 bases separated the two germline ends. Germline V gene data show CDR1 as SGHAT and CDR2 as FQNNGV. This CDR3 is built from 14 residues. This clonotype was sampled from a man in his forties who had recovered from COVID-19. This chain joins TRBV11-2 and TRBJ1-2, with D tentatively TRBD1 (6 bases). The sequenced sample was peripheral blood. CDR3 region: CASSLDTGFYGYTF. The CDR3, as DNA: TGTGCCAGCAGCTTGGATACAGGGTTCTATGGCTACACCTTC.